What follows are 32 T cell receptor beta chains derived from one specimen sequenced in a study of T-cell memory formation after mild COVID-19. TCRdb re-called the 5' RACE reads through MiXCR, storing one row per CDR3 protein. This repertoire shows 100,000 to 150,000 distinct CDR3 sequences, around 15% found once; its top ten account for approximately 4.7%. The specimen was PBMCs or a T cell subset sorted from them (not recorded which). The receptors were gathered from a man aged 18-30 years who had mild COVID-19 (a few samples of this study predate the infection). Cell type and time point are not known.

Only a few counts were recorded for this clonotype. This chain joins TRBV12-1 and TRBJ2-3; no DNA check was done on the table's D call, TRBD1. TRBV12-1 is classified as a pseudogene. This CDR3 contains 12 residues. In DNA, the CDR3 is TGTTCTCTGACAGGAGCCACAGATACGCAGTATTTT. As protein: CSLTGATDTQYF.

The chain combines TRBV6-5 with TRBJ1-1; D might be TRBD1 (5 bases). The V end was cut by 0 bases, the J end by 0 bases, with 11 bases between. Per germline, CDR1 MNHEY and CDR2 SVGAGI. The CDR3 is made up of 16 amino acids. In DNA form, the CDR3 reads TGTGCCAGCAGTTACTCCAGGGTGATTATGAACACTGAAGCTTTCTTT. Translation: CASSYSRVIMNTEAFF.

This clonotype was counted between two and nine times. The V gene is TRBV30, the J gene TRBJ1-2; TRBD1 matches at 8 bases. V dropped 2 bases and J dropped 3; count of bases not matched to a gene: 5. CDR3 length equals 14 residues. In germline, CDR1 is GTSNPN, CDR2 SVGIG (reference sequence). In DNA form, the CDR3 reads TGTGCCTGGAGTCGGGACAGGACCTACTATGGCTACACCTTC. Translated, it gives CAWSRDRTYYGYTF.

This rearrangement joins TRBV7-2 to TRBJ1-5; D gene uncertain. Trimming removed 3 bases at V and 7 bases at J, with 10 bases between. CDR1 SGHTA and CDR2 FQGNSA come from the germline V gene. The CDR3 is 13 residues long. The CDR3 bases are TGTGCCAGCAGCTTCTGGGGAGAACAGCCCCAGCATTTT. Its protein product is CASSFWGEQPQHF. Full variable domain (missing parts from reference TRBV7-2 and TRBJ1-5): GAGVSQSPSNKVTEKGKDVELRCDPISGHTALYWYRQSLGQGLEFLIYFQGNSAPDKSGLPSDRFSAERTGGSVSTLTIQRTQQEDSAVYLCASSFWGEQPQHFGDGTRLSIL.

This clonotype was counted between two and nine times. The chain recombines TRBV18 with TRBJ2-1; 11 positions match TRBD2. With V trimmed by 3 bases and J by 6 bases, 7 bases remained unmatched. Germline V lookup: CDR1 KGHSH, CDR2 LQKENI. CDR3 size: 16 residues. Here the CDR3 DNA reads TGTGCCAGCTCACCGACGGGGCTAGCGGGGGGCAATGAGCAGTTCTTC. Translation: CASSPTGLAGGNEQFF.

This clonotype has ten or more counts. The chain carries TRBV7-2 and TRBJ1-1, with TRBD1 identical over 8 bases. The CDR3 sequence is 14 residues long. The J segment lost 8 bases and the V segment lost 1 base, leaving 6 bases of the junction unmatched. The germline V gene has CDR1 SGHTA and CDR2 FQGNSA. CDR3 DNA sequence: TGTGCCAGCAGCTTAGAACGGACAGGGATGGAAGCTTTCTTT. Amino acid sequence: CASSLERTGMEAFF.

A single count supports this clonotype. The chain joins TRBV18 to TRBJ1-1; no definite D call. The V gene lost 3 bases and the J gene lost 8 bases, with 16 bases spanning the gap. Germline V gene sequence: CDR1 KGHSH, CDR2 LQKENI. This CDR3 spans 14 amino acids. The CDR3 is CASSPFPGGSEAFF. The CDR3 DNA is TGTGCCAGCTCACCCTTTCCGGGAGGCAGCGAAGCTTTCTTT.

This clonotype was detected a few times. This rearrangement joins TRBV7-8 to TRBJ2-5, with 12 bases matching TRBD2. Trimming cost V 5 bases and J 14 bases; bases outside gene matches: 12. Germline CDR1 SGHVS, CDR2 FQNEAQ. This CDR3 is built from 14 residues. The CDR3 nucleotides are TGTGCCAGCAGCCTTAGGGTCCTAGCGGGGGGGCTTTACTTC. Protein: CASSLRVLAGGLYF.

Only a few counts were recorded for this clonotype. In nucleotides, the CDR3 is TGTGCCAGCTCACCACTCGACGGGGGGGCATACAATGAGCAGTTCTTC. Encoded protein: CASSPLDGGAYNEQFF. The V gene is TRBV18, the J gene TRBJ2-1; the match to TRBD2 covers 8 bases. CDR1 KGHSH and CDR2 LQKENI come from the germline V gene. V shed 1 base and J 4 bases; nucleotides not matched to a gene: 6. This CDR3 comprises 16 residues.

In its sample, this clonotype was seen a few times. The chain uses TRBV20-1 and TRBJ2-2, with TRBD2 matching over 9 bases. CDR1 is DFQATT and CDR2 is SNEGSKA in the germline V gene (reference sequence). V was clipped by 1 base and J by 3 bases; unmatched bases: 6. The CDR3 is made up of 16 amino acids. The CDR3 sequence is CSARGHAGGYTGELFF. The CDR3 nucleotides are TGCAGTGCTAGAGGTCATGCGGGGGGGTACACCGGGGAGCTGTTTTTT.

This clonotype occurred a few times. The chain recombines TRBV5-1 with TRBJ1-2, with a tentative D call TRBD1 (5 bases). Trimming took 3 bases from V and 8 from J, leaving 14 bases between them. CDR1 and CDR2 from the germline V gene are SGHRS and YFSETQ. The CDR3 loop spans 13 amino acids. CDR3 region: CASSSQGEGGYTF. The CDR3 DNA reads TGCGCCAGCAGCTCTCAGGGAGAAGGAGGCTACACCTTC. Filled out from reference TRBV5-1 and TRBJ1-2, the complete variable domain reads KAGVTQTPRYLIKTRGQQVTLSCSPISGHRSVSWYQQTPGQGLQFLFEYFSETQRNKGNFPGRFSGRQFSNSRSEMNVSTLELGDSALYLCASSSQGEGGYTFGSGTRLTVV.

J is TRBJ1-5 and V is TRBV6-2 or TRBV6-3, with D maybe TRBD1 (6 bases). Per the germline V gene, CDR1 is MNHEY and CDR2 is SVGEGT. V dropped 5 bases and J dropped 5 bases, with 13 bases sitting between them. The CDR3 spans 14 residues. CDR3 in amino acids: CASSRAGEDQPQHF. CDR3 nucleotides: TGTGCCAGCAGTAGGGCAGGGGAAGATCAGCCCCAGCATTTT.

This clonotype was observed a few times. The chain couples TRBV29-1 to TRBJ2-1; D gene unclear. Looked up from germline, CDR1 is SQVTM and CDR2 is ANQGSEA. The CDR3 covers 13 residues. V lost 3 bases, J lost 3 bases, and 9 bases lay in between. CDR3 amino acids: CSVDRNSYNEQFF. As DNA, the CDR3 is TGCAGCGTTGACAGGAACAGCTACAATGAGCAGTTCTTC.

This clonotype was seen only a few times. This chain links TRBV4-3 with TRBJ1-1; tentative D call: TRBD1 (5 bases). This CDR3 is 13 amino acids long. Trimming pared 0 bases from V and 11 bases from J, leaving 13 bases between. The germline V gene has CDR1 LGHNA and CDR2 YSLEER. CDR3 protein: CASSQDRGVNAFF. The CDR3 nucleotides read TGCGCCAGCAGCCAAGATAGGGGAGTGAACGCTTTCTTT.

The chain is built from TRBV27 and TRBJ2-3; tentatively, D is TRBD1 (5 bases). V lost 0 bases and J lost 2, with 6 bases in between. Germline lookup yields CDR1 MNHEY and CDR2 SMNVEV (reference sequence). The CDR3 consists of 14 residues. The CDR3 DNA sequence: TGTGCCAGCAGTTTATCGACAGCCACAGATACGCAGTATTTT. Its protein is CASSLSTATDTQYF.

V is TRBV5-1 and J is TRBJ2-1; TRBD2 might be the D (5 bases). Between the trimmed V and J ends, which lost 4 bases and 7 bases, there was a span of 12 bases. CDR1 and CDR2 (germline): SGHRS, YFSETQ. This CDR3 comprises 13 residues. CDR3 sequence reads: CASSLVGSNEQFF. CDR3 bases: TGCGCCAGCAGCCTCGTAGGGAGTAATGAGCAGTTCTTC.

This clonotype was observed at least ten times. The rearrangement links TRBV18 to TRBJ2-5; 8 nucleotides match TRBD1. The germline gives CDR1 KGHSH, CDR2 LQKENI. This CDR3 is 15 amino acids long. The junction had 3 bases not matched to a gene; V was cut back by 2 bases and J by 1 base. The CDR3 protein is CASSPSDRAQETQYF. In DNA form, the CDR3 reads TGTGCCAGCTCACCATCGGACAGGGCCCAAGAGACCCAGTACTTC.

This clonotype was observed a few times. The genes are TRBV29-1 and TRBJ2-5; D not resolved. Germline CDR1 and CDR2: SQVTM and ANQGSEA. The CDR3 loop spans 14 amino acids. Trimming left V 5 bases short and J 0 bases short, with 13 bases between. The CDR3 DNA sequence: TGCAGCGTTCGGTACTCCAAGCACCAAGAGACCCAGTACTTC. This sequence encodes CSVRYSKHQETQYF.

CDR3 region: CSAGQGQAFF. The CDR3 nucleotides are TGCAGTGCTGGACAGGGGCAAGCTTTCTTT. V is TRBV20-1 and J is TRBJ1-1; 9 positions agree with TRBD1. CDR3 length: 10 amino acids. V shed 5 bases and J 9 bases; nucleotides not matched to a gene: 1. Germline CDR1 is DFQATT and CDR2 is SNEGSKA (reference sequence).

This clonotype was seen a handful of times. This chain uses TRBV5-1 with TRBJ2-4; D uncertain. Trimming took off 4 bases at V and 8 bases at J, with 16 bases between the two ends. The CDR3 has 14 amino acids. The V gene's germline CDR1 is SGHRS and CDR2 YFSETQ. CDR3: CASSADSYGDIQYF. CDR3 nucleotides: TGCGCCAGCAGCGCCGACTCGTATGGGGACATTCAGTACTTC.

The chain combines TRBV9 with TRBJ2-3; D gene uncertain. Germline lookup yields CDR1 SGDLS and CDR2 YYNGEE. V lost 3 bases and J 6 bases, leaving 20 bases between the germline ends. The CDR3 is made up of 16 amino acids. Here the CDR3 reads CASSAPGSETTDTQYF. The CDR3 region has the DNA TGTGCCAGCAGCGCCCCAGGCTCGGAGACGACGGATACGCAGTATTTT.

The chain is built from TRBV4-1 and TRBJ2-6; D remains unclear. The CDR3 is 16 residues long. CDR1 is MGHRA, CDR2 YSYEKL, per germline. V was pared by 3 bases and J by 0 bases, with 9 bases between. CDR3 protein: CASSQPGPSGANVLTF. As DNA, the CDR3 is TGCGCCAGCAGCCAGCCTGGGCCCTCTGGGGCCAACGTCCTGACTTTC.

The chain recombines TRBV6-5 with TRBJ2-3, with 12 bases matching TRBD1. Germline-derived CDR1 and CDR2 are MNHEY and SVGAGI. V shed 6 bases and J 4 bases; nucleotides not matched to a gene: 5. CDR3 length equals 15 residues. CDR3 in DNA: TGTGCCAGCAGGGGGACAGGGGGCTATTCAGATACGCAGTATTTT. Its translation is CASRGTGGYSDTQYF.

Ten or more counts support this clonotype. The rearrangement joins TRBV12-3 or TRBV12-4 to TRBJ1-5; TRBD1 is a possible D gene (5 bases). This CDR3 contains 14 residues. Trimming cost V 1 base and J 5 bases, with 9 bases left between them. The CDR3 reads CASSLGRVYQPQHF. As DNA, the CDR3 is TGTGCCAGCAGTTTAGGCAGGGTCTATCAGCCCCAGCATTTT.

This chain uses TRBV7-9 with TRBJ2-5; D might be TRBD2 (5 bases). The CDR3 contains 12 residues. CDR1 and CDR2 from the germline V gene are SEHNR and FQNEAQ (reference sequence). V was cut by 7 bases and J by 7 bases, with 13 bases left in between. As DNA, the CDR3 is TGTGCCAGCACCACCCGGGAAGGGACCCAGTACTTC. This gives the protein CASTTREGTQYF.

This clonotype was counted a few times. V gene TRBV20-1 combines with J gene TRBJ1-3; 10 nucleotides align to TRBD1. The CDR3 contains 16 residues. Per the germline V gene, CDR1 is DFQATT and CDR2 is SNEGSKA (reference sequence). The V gene end was trimmed by 2 bases and the J gene end by 7 bases; junction bases not matched to a gene: 11. The CDR3 coding sequence is TGCAGTGCTAGACGCCGGGACAGGGGATTTCAGAACACCATATATTTT. Translation: CSARRRDRGFQNTIYF.

This clonotype was detected only a few times. The chain has TRBV19 and TRBJ1-1; TRBD1 agrees at 10 bases. Trimming took 6 bases from V and 0 from J; bases not matched to a gene: 10. The CDR3 contains 17 residues. Germline lookup yields CDR1 LNHDA and CDR2 SQIVND (reference sequence). CDR3 coding DNA: TGTGCCAGTAGCGGACAGGGGGGCGATGTGATGAACACTGAAGCTTTCTTT. Its protein is CASSGQGGDVMNTEAFF.

This clonotype has a handful of counts. The rearrangement links TRBV7-9 to TRBJ1-1, with D perhaps matching TRBD1 (6 bases). V lost 3 bases and J lost 4, with 12 bases in between. This CDR3 contains 14 residues. Germline CDR1 is SEHNR and CDR2 is FQNEAQ (reference sequence). The CDR3 reads CASSFAARGTEAFF. CDR3 in DNA: TGTGCCAGCAGCTTCGCGGCCAGGGGCACTGAAGCTTTCTTT.

There are a few counts of this clonotype. The J gene is TRBJ1-5, the V gene TRBV6-1, with a tentative D call TRBD1 (5 bases). Germline V gene data show CDR1 as MNHNS and CDR2 as SASEGT. CDR3 length: 14 amino acids. Between the trimmed V and J ends, which lost 4 bases and 6 bases, there was a span of 13 bases. CDR3 sequence (DNA): TGTGCCAGCAGTGCACAGGAAGCCCGTCAGCCCCAGCATTTT. Amino acids: CASSAQEARQPQHF.

Comments on this clonotype: Just one base apart from a much larger clone, this may be a read error. The chain links TRBV5-1 to TRBJ2-1; D possibly corresponds to TRBD1 (6 bases). The CDR3 consists of 14 residues. The germline V gene has CDR1 SGHRS and CDR2 YFSETQ. For the CDR3, the DNA is TGCGCCAGCAGCTTGTACACAGGGTACAATGAGCAGTGCTTC. Its translation is CASSLYTGYNEQCF.

This clonotype was picked up a small number of times. V is TRBV12-3 or TRBV12-4 and J is TRBJ1-1; no firm D call. V gave up 5 bases and J gave up 2 bases, with 21 bases separating them. There are 17 residues in the CDR3. CDR3 protein: CASSAQSGVRLNTEAFF. The CDR3 DNA reads TGTGCCAGCAGTGCCCAAAGCGGGGTTAGGTTAAACACTGAAGCTTTCTTT.

V gene TRBV6-5 combines with J gene TRBJ1-6; D is uncertain. V lost 2 bases and J 7 bases, leaving 12 bases between the germline ends. There are 15 residues in the CDR3. Looked up from germline, CDR1 is MNHEY and CDR2 is SVGAGI. The CDR3 DNA sequence: TGTGCCAGCAGTTACGGTCGCTCGGGAAATTCACCCCTCCACTTT. Protein product: CASSYGRSGNSPLHF.